This TCR beta chain was retrieved from a study of CD8 T cells in Susac syndrome. Study conclusions and caveats: The study's TCR sequencing and HLA analysis drew on a certain number of individuals. That number was acknowledged as relatively small.

CDR3 length: 16 residues. V gave up 1 base and J gave up 6 bases, with 16 bases separating them. Germline assignment: CDR1 LGHNA and CDR2 YSLEER. An amount of RNA that ranged from 0.5 to 1 ug was reverse transcribed with random hexamers. TCR beta CDR3 was amplified by immunoSEQ covering 54 Vbeta and 13 Jbeta. TCRdb redid the calling of the immunoSEQ multiplex PCR reads with MiXCR, one entry per CDR3 protein. This table has about 300,000 distinct CDR3 sequences, about 88% appearing once. With regard to this clonotype: The antigen remains undetermined.

Sequenced: CD8+ T cells from PBMCs. This clonotype was obtained from a human donor with multiple sclerosis. The gene calls are TRBV4-3 and TRBJ2-1; a possible D gene is TRBD2 (7 bases). Written as DNA, the CDR3 is TGCGCCAGCAGCCAAGGGGGGGGGCTAGCGTTCAATGAGCAGTTCTTC. This codes for CASSQGGGLAFNEQFF.